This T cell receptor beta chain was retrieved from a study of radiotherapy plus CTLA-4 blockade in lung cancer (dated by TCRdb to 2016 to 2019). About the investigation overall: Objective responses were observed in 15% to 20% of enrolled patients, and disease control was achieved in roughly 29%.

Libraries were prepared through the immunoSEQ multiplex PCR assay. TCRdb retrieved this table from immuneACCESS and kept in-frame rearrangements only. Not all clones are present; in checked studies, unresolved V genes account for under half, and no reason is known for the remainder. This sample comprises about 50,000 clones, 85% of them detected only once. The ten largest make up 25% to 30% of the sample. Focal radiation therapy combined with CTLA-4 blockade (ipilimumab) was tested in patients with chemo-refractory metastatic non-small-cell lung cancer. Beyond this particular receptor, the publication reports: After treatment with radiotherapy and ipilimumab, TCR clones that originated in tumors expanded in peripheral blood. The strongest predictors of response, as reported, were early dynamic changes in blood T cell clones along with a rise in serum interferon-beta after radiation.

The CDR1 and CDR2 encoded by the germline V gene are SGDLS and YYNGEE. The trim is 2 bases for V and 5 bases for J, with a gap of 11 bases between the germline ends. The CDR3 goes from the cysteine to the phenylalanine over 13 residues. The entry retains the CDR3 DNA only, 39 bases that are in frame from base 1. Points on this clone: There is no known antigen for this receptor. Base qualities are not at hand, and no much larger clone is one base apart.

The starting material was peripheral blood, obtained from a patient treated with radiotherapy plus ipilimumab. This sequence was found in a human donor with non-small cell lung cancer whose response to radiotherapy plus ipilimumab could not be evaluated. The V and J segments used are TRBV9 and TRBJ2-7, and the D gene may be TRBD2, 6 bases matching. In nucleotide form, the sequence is TGTGCCAGCAGCGTCGACCCGGGGGACGAGCAGTACTTC. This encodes CASSVDPGDEQYF.